The rows below give T cell receptor beta chains drawn from one sample of a study of vaccination effects on CD4 cells after COVID-19. These receptors have no identified antigens. Generated by immunoSEQ multiplex PCR, the TCRdb table keeps only in-frame clones and is missing some. Among some 69,000 clones, 73% were seen once, and the ten largest hold about 2%. Here the sequenced sample was CD4+ T cells from PBMCs cultured without peptide, taken after COVID-19 vaccination. The receptors were sampled from a human donor who received a COVID-19 vaccine. Each CDR3 is given with its conserved first and last residue. A row's size may be missing; if present it is once, few, many or a size class.

NA	TRBV6-1	TRBJ1-3	15	CASSEFVGSGNTIYF
NA	TRBV27	TRBJ2-1	17	CASSLSSLAGGMGEQFF
few	TRBV10-3	TRBJ1-2	16	CAISEFRDRGPYGYTF
few	TRBV7-9	TRBJ1-3	19	CASSLDRLRGTIAGNTIYF
once	TRBV6-4	TRBJ1-1	15	CASSVGDRALTEAFF
once	TRBV11-3	TRBJ2-3	13	CASSITGSDTQYF
few	TRBV5-1	TRBJ1-1	15	CASSLAVQGNTEAFF
NA	TRBV5-1	TRBJ1-1	12	CACGDPNTEAFF
NA	TRBV5-1	TRBJ1-1	16	CASSPSTGLRYTEAFF
NA	TRBV7-2	TRBJ1-3	15	CASSPTESSGNTIYF